The T cell receptor beta chain described here comes from a study of vaccination effects on CD4 cells after COVID-19. Study context: Sequencing in the ViraFEST assay came after antigen-specific CD4+ T cells had been expanded with viral peptide pools, which were used to stimulate PBMC.

For this clone: Its matching antigen is unknown.

Subsequent to roughly 9 days of culture, CD4+ T cells were isolated. Neither prior SARS-CoV-2 infection nor positive nucleocapsid antibodies were present in the vaccine recipients. The repertoire was sequenced with immunoSEQ multiplex PCR; TCRdb's copy has only in-frame clones and lacks some. Altogether 70,000 or so clones are present, 75% to 80% being singletons, with the ten largest covering approximately 2%. The TCR sequence derives from a human donor who received a COVID-19 vaccine. The input for sequencing was CD4+ T cells from PBMCs cultured without peptide, taken before COVID-19 vaccination.

In nucleotides, the CDR3 is TGTGCCAGCAGCCAAGTAATCACAAACACCGGGGAGCTGTTTTTT. It specifies CASSQVITNTGELFF. The V gene is TRBV14, the J gene TRBJ2-2, with D unclear. The V gene's germline CDR1 is SGHDN and CDR2 FVKESK. The CDR3 consists of 15 residues. Between the trimmed V and J ends, which lost 1 base and 2 bases, there was a span of 8 bases.